The entry that follows covers one T cell receptor (beta chain) sequence. Its antigen is unknown. The CDR3 is 14 residues long. J gave up 5 bases and V 4 bases, and 4 bases lay outside the gene matches. The germline CDR1 and CDR2 sequences are SGHRS and YFSETQ. Sequencing used immunoSEQ multiplex PCR; TCRdb keeps in-frame clones, though not all of them. Here the sample spans over 950,000 clones, about 72% being singletons. The sample belongs to a study of shared clonotypes between healthy human individuals. Study overall: CD4 naive and CD4 memory each took three plates per donor, while CD8 naive took two and CD8 memory one. Notes on the study in general: For naive CD4 cells, 4.5% to 6.5% of clonotypes were shared across a handful of donors. Only blood underwent sampling, and tissue repertoires likely differ.

The TCR sequence derives from a man aged 18 to 30 in good health. Some clones in this sample may be carry-over from other donors' samples. Input material: memory CD4+ T cells from PBMCs. The subset denotes: CD45RA-negative fraction. The chain is built from TRBV5-1 and TRBJ2-5, with 11 bases that match TRBD2. The DNA for the CDR3 is TGCGCCAGCAGCACCACTAGCGGGAGCGAGACCCAGTACTTC. Its translation: CASSTTSGSETQYF.